This T cell receptor (beta chain) was sequenced in a study of control samples from healthy donors and cancer patients. The V gene's germline CDR1 is SNHLY and CDR2 FYNNEI. The ends were cut back, 4 bases at V and 4 bases at J, with 16 bases in the middle. This CDR3 is built from 15 residues. TCRdb's table, derived via immunoSEQ multiplex PCR, lists solely in-frame clones and lacks some. The table lists some 130,000 clones, 85% to 90% of them singletons. Sequenced: PBMCs. The clonotype comes from a man aged 45-65 years with head and neck cancer. This sequence joins TRBV2 and TRBJ1-2; no firm D call. The chain's CDR3 is CASSGLGGRPYGYTF. Here the CDR3 DNA reads TGTGCCAGCAGTGGCCTGGGAGGGCGCCCCTATGGCTACACCTTC.